This is a list of T cell receptor beta chains from one sample in a study of T-cell reconstitution after alpha-beta-depleted transplantation in children. TCRdb analysed the PCR reads with MiXCR anew, one entry per CDR3 protein. The sample holds about 420,000 distinct CDR3 sequences, around 16% seen once. The sample was PBMCs, mostly from graft donor cells, taken 360 days after TCRalphabeta/CD19-depleted stem cell transplant. The receptor set was obtained from a boy in the first two years of life who had a stem cell transplant for Wiskott-Aldrich syndrome, so the T cells may come from the graft donor. Both conserved end residues are part of each CDR3. A D gene is named only where the DNA matches it firmly. A clone size is listed for some rows: how often the clone was seen (once, few, many), or a class if it is expanded.

TRBJ2-1 TRBV5-6 - - CARGLGVPGNEQFF TGTGCCAGGGGCCTCGGGGTACCCGGCAATGAGCAGTTCTTC
TRBJ2-7 TRBV12-3/TRBV12-4 - few CASSSLDFSYEQYF TGTGCCAGCAGTTCCCTGGACTTCTCCTACGAGCAGTACTTC
TRBJ2-5 TRBV20-1 - - CSASGQGGETQYF TGCAGTGCTAGTGGCCAGGGAGGAGAGACCCAGTACTTC
TRBJ1-2 TRBV5-1 - - CASSLTPAENYGYTF TGCGCCAGCAGCTTGACCCCTGCAGAAAACTATGGCTACACCTTC
TRBJ2-7 TRBV28 TRBD1 - CASSFQGARFHEQYF TGTGCCAGCAGTTTCCAGGGGGCGCGGTTCCACGAGCAGTACTTC
TRBJ2-3 TRBV24-1 TRBD2 few CATSDTQLAGITDTQYF TGTGCCACCAGTGATACCCAACTAGCGGGGATCACAGATACGCAGTATTTT
TRBJ2-7 TRBV6-1 TRBD2 - CASRTGTSGAGPPYEQYF TGTGCCAGCAGGACCGGGACTAGCGGGGCCGGGCCCCCCTACGAGCAGTACTTC
TRBJ2-5 TRBV12-3/TRBV12-4 TRBD1 many CASRKQGSETQYF TGTGCCAGCAGAAAACAGGGGTCAGAGACCCAGTACTTC
TRBJ2-7 TRBV7-2 TRBD2 few CASSLSRTSRLSYEQYF TGTGCCAGCAGCTTATCGCGGACTAGTCGCCTCTCCTACGAGCAGTACTTC
TRBJ1-2 TRBV15 - few CATSRDTSGYTF TGTGCCACCAGCAGAGATACAAGTGGCTACACCTTC
TRBJ1-4 TRBV24-1 - - CATSLGATNEKLFF TGTGCCACCAGCCTGGGTGCAACTAATGAAAAACTGTTTTTT
TRBJ2-1 TRBV6-4 - few CASSPLGIINNEQFF TGTGCCAGCAGTCCCCTCGGGATCATTAACAATGAGCAGTTCTTC
TRBJ2-3 TRBV20-1 - - CSARGRGITDTQYF TGCAGTGCTAGAGGGAGGGGGATCACAGATACGCAGTATTTT
TRBJ2-7 TRBV5-1 - - CASSLAGATAYEQYF TGCGCCAGCAGCTTGGCCGGGGCAACGGCCTACGAGCAGTACTTC
TRBJ2-1 TRBV12-3/TRBV12-4 TRBD2 few CASSLRRGAAVYNEQFF TGTGCCAGCAGTTTACGGCGGGGGGCGGCGGTCTACAATGAGCAGTTCTTC
TRBJ2-5 TRBV18 TRBD2 - CASSPGTSGRASYEETQYF TGTGCCAGCTCACCCGGGACTAGCGGGAGGGCGTCCTATGAAGAGACCCAGTACTTC
TRBJ1-5 TRBV7-2 - - CASSLDSITPQHF TGTGCCAGCAGCTTAGATTCGATCACGCCCCAGCATTTT
TRBJ2-1 TRBV2 TRBD2 few CASSERGALAGTEQFF TGTGCCAGCAGTGAAAGAGGAGCGCTAGCGGGAACTGAGCAGTTCTTC
TRBJ2-5 TRBV10-3 TRBD2 - CASSGERETQYF TGTGCCAGCAGCGGGGAGAGGGAGACCCAGTACTTC
TRBJ2-1 TRBV24-1 TRBD2 few CATSDLRTSGGHKNEQFF TGTGCCACCAGTGATTTGCGGACTAGCGGGGGACATAAAAATGAGCAGTTCTTC
TRBJ2-5 TRBV29-1 TRBD2 many CSVTGGAGETQYF TGCAGCGTTACCGGGGGGGCCGGAGAGACCCAGTACTTC
TRBJ1-5 TRBV5-4 - - CASSLMGWNQPQHF TGTGCCAGCAGCTTGATGGGGTGGAATCAGCCCCAGCATTTT
TRBJ2-1 TRBV7-2 - few CASSFKEIPYNEQFF TGTGCCAGCAGCTTCAAGGAGATCCCCTACAATGAGCAGTTCTTC
TRBJ2-5 TRBV5-1 TRBD2 - CASSLGGSSGSIQTQYF TGCGCCAGCAGCTTGGGGGGGTCCAGCGGGAGCATACAGACCCAGTACTTC
TRBJ2-7 TRBV28 TRBD1 - CASGQGSYEQYF TGTGCCAGTGGACAGGGTTCTTACGAGCAGTACTTC
TRBJ1-2 TRBV6-2/TRBV6-3 - few CASSYSTRHYGYTF TGTGCCAGCAGTTACTCGACAAGGCACTATGGCTACACCTTC
TRBJ2-4 TRBV11-2 TRBD1 few CASSPLQGPGNIQYF TGTGCCAGCAGCCCTCTACAGGGGCCGGGAAACATTCAGTACTTC
TRBJ2-1 TRBV29-1 - many CSVEGLAVDNEQFF TGCAGCGTTGAGGGGCTAGCCGTCGACAATGAGCAGTTCTTC
TRBJ2-4 TRBV4-3 TRBD2 - CASSQAAGGPNIQYF TGCGCCAGCAGCCAAGCTGCGGGAGGGCCAAACATTCAGTACTTC
TRBJ2-2 TRBV24-1 - - CATSDPDQGIHTGELFF TGTGCCACCAGTGACCCCGATCAGGGAATTCACACCGGGGAGCTGTTTTTT
TRBJ1-2 TRBV12-3/TRBV12-4 - few CASSPRPGGYTF TGTGCCAGCAGTCCCCGGCCGGGAGGCTACACCTTC
TRBJ2-7 TRBV29-1 - - CSVFSPTYEQYF TGCAGCGTTTTTTCCCCGACCTACGAGCAGTACTTC
TRBJ2-7 TRBV7-2 TRBD1 few CASSFRTGGLSYEQYF TGTGCCAGCAGCTTTAGGACAGGGGGCTTGAGCTACGAGCAGTACTTC
TRBJ2-1 TRBV5-1 TRBD2 - CASTFDETSGSWHEQFF TGCGCCAGCACCTTCGATGAGACTAGCGGGAGTTGGCATGAGCAGTTCTTC
TRBJ2-7 TRBV10-3 - - CAISERLGKRGHLEQYF TGTGCCATCAGTGAGAGGCTAGGGAAGCGGGGACACCTAGAGCAGTACTTC
TRBJ2-1 TRBV4-1 - - CASKKYRLGLRDEQFF TGCGCCAGCAAAAAGTACAGGCTTGGGCTTAGGGATGAGCAGTTCTTC
TRBJ2-3 TRBV5-1 - few CASSLTGTPGTDTQYF TGCGCCAGCAGCTTGACCGGGACTCCAGGGACAGATACGCAGTATTTT
TRBJ2-2 TRBV5-1 TRBD1 few CASSLAGQGFTGELFF TGCGCCAGCAGCTTGGCCGGACAGGGTTTCACCGGGGAGCTGTTTTTT